One T cell receptor beta chain is described in this entry. As yet, its antigen is unknown. This sample is part of a study of shared clonotypes between healthy human individuals. Study results and caveats: Deeper or shallower sequencing was expected to change how clonotypes are shared among donors. Lower generation probabilities were found for non-shared clonotypes than for those shared by all four donors.

The assay ran at deep level. This table comes from immunoSEQ multiplex PCR, and its TCRdb copy is limited to in-frame clones, with some not included. This sample has about 2.4 million clones, with 93% found just once. Trimming left V 5 bases short and J 6 bases short, with 20 bases between. The germline V gene encodes CDR1 SGHAT and CDR2 FQNNGV. The CDR3 extends over 15 amino acids. All the donors were Caucasian adults who lived in Nashville, Tennessee. This chain joins TRBV11-2 and TRBJ2-7; D is perhaps TRBD2 (6 bases). This clonotype originated in a man between 18 and 29 years old in good health. Some clones in this sample may be carry-over from other donors' samples. Specimen: naive CD4+ T cells from PBMCs. Subset here: CD45RA+ positively selected. CDR3: CASSPRGGSSVEQYF. Written as DNA, the CDR3 is TGTGCCAGCAGCCCCCGAGGAGGGTCTTCCGTCGAGCAGTACTTC.